The T cell receptor beta chain under discussion was sequenced for a study of T cells expressing NK-cell markers. The CDR3 is 14 residues long. Per germline, CDR1 LNHDA and CDR2 SQIVND (reference sequence). Following a re-call of the 5' RACE reads, TCRdb has one entry per CDR3 protein and lacks DNA. The ten top clones account for 6% to 9.5%, within a sample of about 440,000 distinct CDR3 sequences. This chain joins TRBV19 and TRBJ2-1; TCRdb calls TRBD1, which cannot be checked without DNA. Sequenced input: blood T cells: a sorted CD56 or NKG2C T cell subset, CD4+ or CD8+ T cells, or bulk PBMC T cells (not recorded which). The clonotype was recovered from a woman aged 18 to 75 in good health. CDR3 sequence reads: CASKDRGPYNEQFF.